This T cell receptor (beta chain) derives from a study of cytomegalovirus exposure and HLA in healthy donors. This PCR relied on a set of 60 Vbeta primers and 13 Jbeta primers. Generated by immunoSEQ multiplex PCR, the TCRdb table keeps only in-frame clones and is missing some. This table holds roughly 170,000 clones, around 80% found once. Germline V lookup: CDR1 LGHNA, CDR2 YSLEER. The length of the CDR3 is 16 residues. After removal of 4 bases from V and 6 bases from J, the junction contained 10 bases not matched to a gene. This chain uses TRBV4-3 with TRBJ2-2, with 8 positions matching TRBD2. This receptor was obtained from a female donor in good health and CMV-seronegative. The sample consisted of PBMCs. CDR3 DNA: TGCGCCAGCAGCCCACTAAATGGCGGGGGGTCCGGGGAGCTGTTTTTT. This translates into CASSPLNGGGSGELFF.